Below, one T cell receptor (beta chain) is given with its context. The specificity of this receptor is unknown. No per-base quality is available; no much larger clone lies one base away. This entry belongs to a study of glioma-infiltrating T cells after dendritic cell vaccination (dated by TCRdb to 2016 to 2018). In the study overall: The cohort included around 15 glioblastoma patients drawn from Phase I and II dendritic cell vaccination trials, of whom 9 were newly diagnosed and 6 had recurrent disease. Patients received autologous tumor lysate-pulsed dendritic cell vaccination between the early 2000s and the early 2010s. Survival after dendritic cell vaccination was correlated with TCR sequencing metrics, including TIL content and tumor-blood repertoire overlap. The vaccine consisted of monocyte-derived dendritic cells cultured less than 9 days with IL-4 and GM-CSF, then pulsed overnight with autologous tumor lysate. Each patient was given three intradermal dendritic cell vaccine injections, spaced two weeks apart, in the arm below the axilla. In glioblastoma patients vaccinated with dendritic cells, deep sequencing of TCR beta CDR3 regions served to measure tumor-infiltrating lymphocyte content and to compare repertoires between tumor and blood.

From the cysteine up to the phenylalanine, the CDR3 has a length of 16 residues. CDR3 DNA only is kept here, 48 bases in frame from base 1. The germline V gene gives CDR1 as SGHDN and CDR2 as FVKESK. V is trimmed back by 5 bases and J by 0 bases, and the junction contains 5 bases that no gene match accounts for. Using the immunoSEQ assay, TCRB CDR3 regions were amplified from roughly 1.9 micrograms of genomic DNA, or from all available DNA when less than that was on hand. Multiplex PCR used 60 forward primers for TCR V beta segments and 13 reverse primers for J beta segments. Synthetic control templates were spiked into each sample at limiting dilution to estimate reads per starting template. The Illumina HiSeq System generated sequencing reads of 87 bp. On the study's bioinformatics: To remove PCR and sequencing errors, closely related sequences were merged with a nearest neighbor algorithm. TCR overlap was defined as the percentage of unique tumor TCR beta sequences that were also present in the same patient's peripheral blood. The table comes from immuneACCESS by way of TCRdb, which keeps in-frame sequences with V and J called. Part of the clones is missing from these tables; in studies checked, under half for an unresolved V gene and the rest for unknown reasons. Clone size and V and J calls were adopted from that table, with D and trimming inferred from the DNA. In all, the sample holds roughly 60,000 clones, and about 89% of those were seen once. More than 9% of the sample is in the top ten clones.

The paper as a whole reports these results and caveats: The three-group TCR overlap response model was characterized as speculative, and prospective validation of the model was stated to be required. TCR clonality showed no direct relationship with survival, which suggests that a diverse polyclonal response may be important. After dendritic cell vaccination, a higher estimated pretreatment TIL content predicted longer time to progression and longer overall survival. The cohort was small and heterogeneous, only a few patients had full blood and tumor sets, and even fewer had initial-recurrent tumor pairs.

Interpreted using the paper, the time point label stands for: after dendritic cell vaccination, including at tumor progression/relapse. Patients were selected for having adequate residual fresh-frozen tumor tissue and more than two years of available survival data. None of the glioblastoma patients carried an isocitrate dehydrogenase mutation, although molecular status otherwise varied. PBMC collection took place before vaccination, two weeks after the third vaccination, and at tumor progression if progression occurred. The Qiagen DNeasy Blood extraction Kit was used for extraction of genomic DNA. The chain uses TRBV14 and TRBJ2-5; TRBD2 matches 11 bases in the middle. This specimen consisted of blood, obtained after dendritic cell vaccination. The receptor was derived from a human donor with glioblastoma. The nucleotide sequence is TGTGCCAGCAGCGTTACTAGCGGGAGCTACCAAGAGACCCAGTACTTC. Translated, this gives CASSVTSGSYQETQYF.